This T cell receptor beta chain was captured in a study of cytomegalovirus exposure and HLA in healthy donors. Study-wide findings and caveats: The classifier reportedly diagnosed cytomegalovirus status with high specificity and sensitivity. Researchers catalogued around 150 TCR beta chains as cytomegalovirus-associated.

Vbeta (60) and Jbeta (13) primers were used in the PCR. The assay was immunoSEQ multiplex PCR, and TCRdb's table has in-frame clones only and misses some. The table lists about 55,000 clones, roughly 85% of them singletons. Details on this clone: Its cognate antigen is unknown.

V gave up 0 bases and J gave up 5 bases, with 16 bases separating them. The CDR3 has 17 residues. The germline CDR1 and CDR2 sequences are LGHNA and YSLEER. This sequence was found in a man aged 25 to 45 in good health and CMV-seronegative. This chain connects TRBV4-3 to TRBJ1-4, with TRBD1 as a possible D gene (6 bases). The source material was PBMCs. The DNA of the CDR3 is TGCGCCAGCAGCCAAGAAGTCGCAGGGGTCGAAAATGAAAAACTGTTTTTT. It translates to CASSQEVAGVENEKLFF.